The next 30 T cell receptor beta chains were all read from a single sample in a study of cytomegalovirus exposure and HLA in healthy donors (dated by TCRdb to 2016 to 2017). The library was built by means of the immunoSEQ multiplex PCR assay. The multiplex PCR relied on a mix of 60 forward primers for TCR Vbeta segments and 13 reverse primers for TCR Jbeta segments. Entries here come from immuneACCESS through TCRdb and include only in-frame sequences with V and J called. Some clones fail to appear in such tables; in the studies checked, an unresolved V gene covers under half of the shortfall, and the cause of the remainder is unknown. The table for this sample lists about 110,000 clones; around 83% of them were counted only once. The biggest ten clones account for roughly 2.9% of the sample. The sequenced material came from PBMCs. The receptor source for this set is a woman aged 55-70 years in good health and CMV-seropositive.

J is TRBJ2-3 and V is TRBV5-1; 8 bases agree with TRBD1. Germline V lookup: CDR1 SGHRS, CDR2 YFSETQ. Germline trimming cut 4 bases from V and 6 bases from J; bases unmatched to any gene: 7. CDR3 length: 14 amino acids. The CDR3 reads CASSLGQGFDTQYF. In DNA form, the CDR3 reads TGCGCCAGCAGCCTCGGACAGGGTTTTGATACGCAGTATTTT.

The chain recombines TRBV15 with TRBJ2-3; D unclear. The V gene's germline CDR1 is LNHNV and CDR2 YYDKDF (reference sequence). CDR3 length: 14 amino acids. The V end lost 0 bases, the J end lost 6 bases, and 10 bases lay between the germline ends. In DNA form, the CDR3 reads TGTGCCACCAGCAGAGATTTGTCCCTTGATACGCAGTATTTT. Amino acids: CATSRDLSLDTQYF.

This clone showed up just once. J is TRBJ2-1 and V is TRBV7-3; 7 positions match TRBD2. Germline V gene lookup returns CDR1 SGHTA and CDR2 FQGTGA. V shed 3 bases, J shed 6 bases, and the junction held 2 bases outside the gene matches. This CDR3 is built from 13 residues. The CDR3 here is CASSLGTTNEQFF. CDR3 in DNA: TGTGCCAGCAGCTTGGGGACTACCAATGAGCAGTTCTTC.

CDR3 nucleotide sequence: TGTGCCAGCAGTTACTCGAGAGGAGAATACGAGCAGTACTTC. Translating gives CASSYSRGEYEQYF. The genes are TRBV6-6 and TRBJ2-7, with no clear D. The germline CDR1 and CDR2 sequences are MNHNY and SVGAGI (reference sequence). The CDR3 is 14 residues long. V dropped 0 bases and J dropped 4 bases, with 10 bases sitting between them.

The chain recombines TRBV6-1 with TRBJ2-7, with 9 bases matching TRBD2. The CDR3 length is 16 residues. V lost 0 bases and J lost 4; bases outside the gene matches: 7. Germline V gene sequence: CDR1 MNHNS, CDR2 SASEGT. The CDR3 nucleotides read TGTGCCAGCAGTGAAGCTGGAGCGGGAGGTCTATACGAGCAGTACTTC. Its translation: CASSEAGAGGLYEQYF.

This chain joins TRBV7-9 and TRBJ2-3; the D gene is possibly TRBD2 (6 bases). The CDR3 runs 15 residues. Germline CDR1 SEHNR, CDR2 FQNEAQ (reference sequence). V was cut by 10 bases and J by 2 bases, with 19 bases left in between. CDR3 DNA: TGTGCCACCCCGCGGGACCCCTCTTACACAGATACGCAGTATTTT. As protein: CATPRDPSYTDTQYF. Variable domain in full (rest from reference TRBV7-9 and TRBJ2-3): DTGVSQNPRHKITKRGQNVTFRCDPISEHNRLYWYRQTLGQGPEFLTYFQNEAQLEKSRLLSDRFSAERPKGSFSTLEIQRTEQGDSAMYLCATPRDPSYTDTQYFGPGTRLTVL.

The rearrangement uses TRBV5-8 and TRBJ2-1; perhaps TRBD2 as D (5 bases). CDR1 and CDR2 (germline): SGHTS, YDEGEE. Trimming took off 1 base at V and 2 bases at J, with 10 bases between the two ends. CDR3 length: 15 residues. The CDR3 is CASSLFGEPYNEQFF. The CDR3 DNA is TGTGCCAGCAGCTTGTTCGGGGAGCCCTACAATGAGCAGTTCTTC.

This sequence joins TRBV29-1 and TRBJ2-3, with D possibly TRBD1 on 7 matching bases. The CDR3 has 14 residues. Germline CDR1 SQVTM, CDR2 ANQGSEA. V was trimmed by 6 bases and J by 4 bases, leaving 17 bases between them. The CDR3 loop reads CSVSRGEVADTQYF. The CDR3, as DNA: TGCAGCGTATCCAGGGGGGAGGTGGCAGATACGCAGTATTTT.

V usage is TRBV7-6 and J usage is TRBJ1-1; no clear D. Germline CDR1 SGHVS, CDR2 FNYEAQ. The CDR3 is made up of 14 amino acids. The V gene lost 1 base and the J gene lost 8 bases, with 14 bases spanning the gap. The DNA of the CDR3 is TGTGCCAGCAGCTTAGATGTCTCAGGCCAGGAAGCTTTCTTT. Amino acid sequence: CASSLDVSGQEAFF.

The J gene is TRBJ2-1, the V gene TRBV7-3, with D possibly matching TRBD2 (5 bases). Trimming took 4 bases from V and 6 from J, leaving 13 bases between them. The CDR3 is 14 amino acids. The germline V gene encodes CDR1 SGHTA and CDR2 FQGTGA. The CDR3 DNA reads as TGTGCCAGCAGCTCAAGGACTGCCGCCAATGAGCAGTTCTTC. Translating gives CASSSRTAANEQFF.

This clone was counted between two and nine times. This chain connects TRBV10-2 to TRBJ2-7; perhaps TRBD2 as D (6 bases). Germline CDR1 is WSHSY and CDR2 is SAAADI. The CDR3 covers 15 residues. Trimming pared 8 bases from V and 4 bases from J, leaving 21 bases between. The CDR3 protein is CASVGGRGEGYEQYF. The CDR3 DNA is TGCGCCAGCGTGGGAGGTCGAGGGGAAGGGTACGAGCAGTACTTC.

This chain uses TRBV7-9 with TRBJ1-5; no definite D call. V lost 1 base and J 4 bases, leaving 8 bases between the germline ends. Germline V CDR1 and CDR2: SEHNR, FQNEAQ (reference sequence). The CDR3 has 14 amino acids. The CDR3 nucleotides are TGTGCCAGCAGCTTAGTAATCAGGAATCAGCCCCAGCATTTT. It translates to CASSLVIRNQPQHF. Looking up the rest from reference TRBV7-9 and TRBJ1-5 gives the full variable domain: DTGVSQNPRHKITKRGQNVTFRCDPISEHNRLYWYRQTLGQGPEFLTYFQNEAQLEKSRLLSDRFSAERPKGSFSTLEIQRTEQGDSAMYLCASSLVIRNQPQHFGDGTRLSIL.

The chain combines TRBV14 with TRBJ1-4, with a tentative D call TRBD1 (5 bases). The V end lost 5 bases, the J end lost 4 bases, and 8 bases lay between the germline ends. CDR3 length: 13 residues. Germline CDR1 reads SGHDN; CDR2 reads FVKESK. The CDR3 loop reads CASSKTDNEKLFF. CDR3 bases: TGTGCCAGCAGCAAGACAGATAATGAAAAACTGTTTTTT.

This clone is a singleton in its sample. The CDR3 DNA follows: TGTGCCAGTAGTATTCAGGAACACACTGAAGCTTTCTTT. Protein sequence: CASSIQEHTEAFF. The J gene is TRBJ1-1, the V gene TRBV19; the D is unclear. This CDR3 is built from 13 residues. Trimming took off 3 bases at V and 3 bases at J, with 8 bases between the two ends. The germline V gene has CDR1 LNHDA and CDR2 SQIVND (reference sequence). Combining the CDR3 with reference TRBV19 and TRBJ1-1 gives the whole variable domain DGGITQSPKYLFRKEGQNVTLSCEQNLNHDAMYWYRQDPGQGLRLIYYSQIVNDFQKGDIAEGYSVSREKKESFPLTVTSAQKNPTAFYLCASSIQEHTEAFFGQGTRLTVV.

V gene TRBV27 combines with J gene TRBJ1-2; D gene uncertain. The CDR3 is 14 amino acids. Germline V gene sequence: CDR1 MNHEY, CDR2 SMNVEV (reference sequence). The ends were cut back, 1 base at V and 0 bases at J, with 6 bases in the middle. The CDR3 DNA follows: TGTGCCAGCAGTTTATATGGAGCTAACTATGGCTACACCTTC. It yields the protein CASSLYGANYGYTF.

This clone has more than one count but fewer than ten. The rearrangement links TRBV9 to TRBJ1-2; D not resolved. In germline, CDR1 is SGDLS, CDR2 YYNGEE. This CDR3 has 15 residues. V was shortened by 0 bases and J by 3 bases, with 12 bases between the two germline ends. CDR3 sequence: CASSVVSGPDYGYTF. CDR3 in DNA: TGTGCCAGCAGCGTAGTTTCGGGTCCGGACTATGGCTACACCTTC.

This sequence joins TRBV7-9 and TRBJ1-4; 10 nucleotides align to TRBD1. This CDR3 spans 15 amino acids. J gave up 8 bases and V 5 bases, and 8 bases lay outside the gene matches. From germline, CDR1 is SEHNR and CDR2 FQNEAQ (reference sequence). CDR3 sequence reads: CASSPRTGGKEKLFF. CDR3 DNA: TGTGCCAGCAGCCCAAGGACAGGGGGAAAGGAAAAACTGTTTTTT.

The chain couples TRBV28 to TRBJ1-5, with D unresolved. Germline lookup yields CDR1 MDHEN and CDR2 SYDVKM. The CDR3 is made up of 14 amino acids. The ends were cut back, 1 base at V and 0 bases at J, with 4 bases in the middle. CDR3: CASSLSDSNQPQHF. The CDR3 bases are TGTGCCAGCAGTTTATCAGATAGCAATCAGCCCCAGCATTTT.

This rearrangement joins TRBV10-3 to TRBJ2-7; 9 bases match TRBD1. This CDR3 region has 17 residues. J was trimmed by 2 bases and V by 8 bases; bases with no gene match: 16. Germline CDR1 ENHRY, CDR2 SYGVKD. The DNA for the CDR3 is TGTGCCATCGGATCTACCGGTGGGACAGGGAATACCTACGAGCAGTACTTC. As protein: CAIGSTGGTGNTYEQYF.

The gene calls are TRBV18 and TRBJ1-1; 10 bases agree with TRBD1. The ends lost 4 bases at V and 1 base at J; junction bases unmatched: 12. This CDR3 region has 18 residues. From germline, CDR1 is KGHSH and CDR2 LQKENI. CDR3 DNA: TGTGCCAGCTCACTCCCTATTTTGGACAGGGGGACGAACACTGAAGCTTTCTTT. This codes for CASSLPILDRGTNTEAFF.

The chain employs TRBV9 and TRBJ2-2; D not certain. The V end lost 0 bases, the J end lost 6 bases, and 6 bases lay between the germline ends. This CDR3 region has 13 residues. Germline lookup yields CDR1 SGDLS and CDR2 YYNGEE. CDR3 residues: CASSVDLSGELFF. CDR3 nucleotide sequence: TGTGCCAGCAGCGTAGATCTTTCCGGGGAGCTGTTTTTT.

This sequence joins TRBV5-1 and TRBJ2-7; 12 bases match TRBD2. The CDR3 covers 18 residues. CDR1 is SGHRS, CDR2 YFSETQ, per germline. V shed 5 bases and J 4 bases; nucleotides not matched to a gene: 16. The CDR3 DNA follows: TGCGCCAGCAGTGAAGCTAGCGGGAGGGCCAATTTCTGGTACGAGCAGTACTTC. This translates into CASSEASGRANFWYEQYF.

The chain joins TRBV15 to TRBJ1-5; no definite D call. Trimming removed 1 base at V and 7 bases at J, with 14 bases between. The CDR3 has 15 amino acids. Germline V gene data show CDR1 as LNHNV and CDR2 as YYDKDF (reference sequence). The CDR3 region has the DNA TGTGCCACCAGCAGAGGGCAGGCATTGAGACAGCCCCAGCATTTT. Its translation is CATSRGQALRQPQHF.

The genes are TRBV28 and TRBJ2-7, with 14 positions matching TRBD2. The CDR3 covers 15 residues. Germline lookup yields CDR1 MDHEN and CDR2 SYDVKM. V trimming: 4 bases; J trimming: 4 bases; junction bases outside the gene matches: 3. The CDR3 nucleotides are TGTGCCAGCAGTTCCGGGACTAGCGGGAGTTACGAGCAGTACTTC. Its protein is CASSSGTSGSYEQYF.

Comment on this clone: The same CDR3 is also encoded by other DNA sequences in this sample. J is TRBJ2-3 and V is TRBV7-3; D not resolved. The germline V and J ends were trimmed by 2 bases and 0 bases, with 6 bases remaining between them. CDR3 size: 14 residues. Germline CDR1 SGHTA, CDR2 FQGTGA. CDR3 DNA sequence: TGTGCCAGCAGCTTAGGCCCAAGCACAGATACGCAGTATTTT. Translated, it gives CASSLGPSTDTQYF.

The chain links TRBV6-5 to TRBJ2-7; 10 nucleotides agree with TRBD1. V shed 2 bases, J shed 4 bases, and the junction held 5 bases outside the gene matches. The CDR3 totals 15 residues. Germline lookup yields CDR1 MNHEY and CDR2 SVGAGI. The CDR3 DNA follows: TGTGCCAGCAGTTACGGGGGACAGGGGTTTTACGAGCAGTACTTC. Protein product: CASSYGGQGFYEQYF.

V and J are TRBV28 and TRBJ1-1; 7 nucleotides align to TRBD1. Looked up from germline, CDR1 is MDHEN and CDR2 is SYDVKM. Trimming took 5 bases from V and 1 from J; bases not matched to a gene: 4. The CDR3 contains 14 residues. The CDR3 is CASSPGQPNTEAFF. The CDR3 DNA is TGTGCCAGCAGTCCGGGACAGCCGAACACTGAAGCTTTCTTT.

The rearrangement joins TRBV5-1 to TRBJ2-5; 8 bases match TRBD2. The better agreement between TRBJ2-7 and the DNA end casts doubt on the J call. The CDR3 loop spans 16 amino acids. The germline gives CDR1 SGHRS, CDR2 YFSETQ. The CDR3 DNA sequence: TGCGCCAGCAGCTTGGTAGTGGCTAGCGGGCGGTACGAGCAGTACTTC. Encoded protein: CASSLVVASGRYEQYF.

V gene TRBV15 combines with J gene TRBJ1-2, with D possibly matching TRBD1 (5 bases). The CDR3 loop spans 13 amino acids. The V end was cut by 5 bases, the J end by 6 bases, with 13 bases between. CDR1 is LNHNV and CDR2 is YYDKDF in the germline V gene (reference sequence). CDR3 protein: CATSRRAGHGYTF. As DNA, the CDR3 is TGTGCCACCAGCCGGAGAGCAGGGCATGGCTACACCTTC.

There are a few counts of this clone. This chain uses TRBV27 with TRBJ1-2; a weak D match, TRBD1 (5 bases). V lost 6 bases and J 4 bases, leaving 12 bases between the germline ends. The CDR3 contains 13 residues. CDR1 and CDR2 from the germline V gene are MNHEY and SMNVEV (reference sequence). The CDR3 region is CASRGGNSYGYTF. The CDR3 DNA follows: TGTGCCAGCAGGGGGGGGAATAGCTATGGCTACACCTTC.